This TCR beta chain was sequenced in a study of blood T cell repertoires in COVID-19. TCRdb keeps only in-frame clones here, not all; method: immunoSEQ multiplex PCR. The profile shows some 250,000 clones, about 90% of them singletons. The CDR3 totals 14 residues. Trimming pared 2 bases from V and 5 bases from J, leaving 12 bases between. CDR1 and CDR2 from the germline V gene are KGHSH and LQKENI. This clonotype was obtained from a man in his sixties with acute or convalescent COVID-19. V gene TRBV18 combines with J gene TRBJ1-1; D perhaps matches TRBD1 (5 bases). Specimen: peripheral blood. CDR3 sequence reads: CASSPGDAGTEAFF. DNA of the CDR3: TGTGCCAGCTCACCAGGGGACGCGGGGACTGAAGCTTTCTTT.